The 18 T cell receptor beta chains below all came from one sample that was sequenced in a study of blood T cell repertoires in COVID-19. Libraries were prepared by immunoSEQ multiplex PCR; TCRdb keeps only in-frame clonotypes and omits some of them. The sample records about 21,000 clones, 80% being singletons. What was sequenced was peripheral blood. All receptors come from a man in his 60s with active COVID-19.

As concerns this clone: A far larger clone lies a single base away; this is likely a read error. The chain combines TRBV5-4 with TRBJ2-7; D possibly corresponds to TRBD2 (5 bases). CDR3 length: 12 amino acids. V was shortened by 2 bases and J by 3 bases, with 6 bases between the two germline ends. Germline values: CDR1 SGHNT, CDR2 YYREEE (reference sequence). CDR3 DNA sequence: TGTGCCAGCAGCTTCGGGGACTACGAGCAGTACTTC. Translating gives CASSFGDYEQYF.

By sample share, this clone is medium-sized (0.01 to 0.1%). The V gene is TRBV10-3, the J gene TRBJ1-1, with 9 bases fitting TRBD1. The germline CDR1 and CDR2 sequences are ENHRY and SYGVKD. V lost 8 bases to trimming and J lost 5 bases; unmatched junction nucleotides: 6. The CDR3 sequence is 13 residues long. The DNA of the CDR3 is TGTGCCATCCAACAGGGGGCGAGGACTGAAGCTTTCTTT. Amino acids: CAIQQGARTEAFF.

The chain combines TRBV6-2 or TRBV6-3 with TRBJ2-6; D unclear. Germline V CDR1 and CDR2: MNHEY, SVGEGT. The CDR3 contains 15 residues. The germline V and J ends were trimmed by 4 bases and 4 bases, with 11 bases remaining between them. This CDR3 reads CASSFSLLGANVLTF. The CDR3, as DNA: TGTGCCAGCAGTTTCTCTCTATTGGGGGCCAACGTCCTGACTTTC.

The chain links TRBV2 to TRBJ2-1, with 8 bases lining up with TRBD2. This CDR3 contains 15 residues. V shed 7 bases, J shed 8 bases, and the junction held 13 bases outside the gene matches. Germline V CDR1 and CDR2: SNHLY, FYNNEI. The CDR3 is CASTGVRSGSDEQFF. The DNA of the CDR3 is TGTGCCAGCACGGGGGTTCGGAGCGGGAGTGATGAGCAGTTCTTC.

The chain has TRBV5-5 and TRBJ1-5; D gene unclear. CDR1 is SGHKS and CDR2 is YYEKEE in the germline V gene (reference sequence). V lost 1 base and J lost 5, with 16 bases in between. The CDR3 totals 16 residues. This CDR3 reads CASSLSGWAADQPQHF. CDR3 nucleotides: TGTGCCAGCAGCTTGTCGGGGTGGGCGGCGGATCAGCCCCAGCATTTT.

The rearrangement links TRBV4-2 to TRBJ2-1; D perhaps matches TRBD2 (5 bases). The CDR3 contains 18 residues. Trimming left V 1 base short and J 0 bases short, with 16 bases between. The germline V gene encodes CDR1 LGHNA and CDR2 YNFKEQ. The CDR3 bases are TGTGCCAGCAGCCAAGTTCGGGAAATACAAAGCTCCTACAATGAGCAGTTCTTC. This gives the protein CASSQVREIQSSYNEQFF.

V is TRBV11-1 and J is TRBJ2-7, with a possible D match to TRBD2 (5 bases). CDR1 SGHAT and CDR2 FQDESV come from the germline V gene (reference sequence). The V end lost 3 bases, the J end lost 0 bases, and 12 bases lay between the germline ends. The CDR3 has 15 amino acids. The CDR3: CASSFQRGPSYEQYF. In DNA form, the CDR3 reads TGTGCCAGCAGCTTTCAGCGAGGGCCCTCCTACGAGCAGTACTTC.

This clone is labeled medium-sized. The gene calls are TRBV27 and TRBJ2-7; 7 bases are a match to TRBD1. CDR3 length: 13 residues. V was clipped by 6 bases and J by 3 bases; unmatched bases: 5. CDR1 and CDR2 from the germline V gene are MNHEY and SMNVEV (reference sequence). The CDR3 region has the DNA TGTGCCAGCAGCTACTCAGGGGGCTACGAGCAGTACTTC. Amino acids: CASSYSGGYEQYF.

The chain couples TRBV4-2 to TRBJ2-2; TRBD2 aligns across 8 bases. The V gene end was trimmed by 0 bases and the J gene end by 7 bases; junction bases not matched to a gene: 7. The CDR3 has 16 residues. Germline V gene data show CDR1 as LGHNA and CDR2 as YNFKEQ. CDR3 in amino acids: CASSQDPLAGSGELFF. Here the CDR3 DNA reads TGTGCCAGCAGCCAAGATCCCCTAGCGGGTAGCGGGGAGCTGTTTTTT.

This chain uses TRBV7-2 with TRBJ2-5; TRBD2 aligns across 8 bases. Unmatched junction bases numbered 11, after V lost 6 bases and J lost 5 bases. The CDR3 has 15 amino acids. CDR1 is SGHTA, CDR2 FQGNSA, per germline. CDR3 nucleotide sequence: TGTGCCAGCAGACCCGGGGGGGGGCGAATCGAGACCCAGTACTTC. Amino acid sequence: CASRPGGGRIETQYF.

The chain combines TRBV10-3 with TRBJ1-3; TRBD1 aligns across 8 bases. Germline CDR1 reads ENHRY; CDR2 reads SYGVKD. This CDR3 is 15 amino acids long. Trimming cost V 5 bases and J 4 bases; bases outside gene matches: 7. The CDR3 reads CAISPPGQGGNTIYF. For the CDR3, the DNA is TGTGCCATCAGTCCTCCAGGACAGGGAGGAAACACCATATATTTT.

This clone has more than one count but fewer than ten. The chain recombines TRBV28 with TRBJ1-1; D remains ambiguous. V lost 3 bases to trimming and J lost 11 bases, with 13 bases between them. The CDR3 loop spans 12 amino acids. CDR1 is MDHEN and CDR2 is SYDVKM in the germline V gene. The CDR3 bases are TGTGCCAGCAGTTTTCAAGACCTCGGGGCTTTCTTT. Residues: CASSFQDLGAFF.

As regards this clone: One end of the junction does not line up with germline, which may come from a read error. The genes are TRBV7-2 and TRBJ2-7; 11 bases are a match to TRBD2. This CDR3 comprises 15 residues. Germline-derived CDR1 and CDR2 are SGHTA and FQGNSA. DNA for the CDR3: TGTGCCAGCAGCCTAGCGGGAGGTCAGGCGGGCGAGCAGTACTTC. Encoded protein: CASSLAGGQAGEQYF.

This clone appeared a single time. The chain combines TRBV19 with TRBJ2-2, with D maybe TRBD1 (6 bases). The CDR3 covers 15 residues. The V end lost 5 bases, the J end lost 5 bases, and 15 bases lay between the germline ends. Germline CDR1 is LNHDA and CDR2 is SQIVND (reference sequence). DNA of the CDR3: TGTGCCAGTAGTTCCTCCGGGACAAGTACCGGGGAGCTGTTTTTT. This encodes CASSSSGTSTGELFF.

The chain employs TRBV5-4 and TRBJ1-2; D unclear. The CDR3 is 13 amino acids. The V gene's germline CDR1 is SGHNT and CDR2 YYREEE (reference sequence). V was shortened by 2 bases and J by 2 bases, with 7 bases between the two germline ends. The DNA for the CDR3 is TGTGCCAGCAGCTTTGACGGGAACTATGGCTACACCTTC. Protein: CASSFDGNYGYTF.

The gene calls are TRBV5-4 and TRBJ2-7, with 11 positions matching TRBD1. The J segment lost 4 bases and the V segment lost 1 base, leaving 7 bases of the junction unmatched. CDR1 SGHNT and CDR2 YYREEE come from the germline V gene (reference sequence). The CDR3 contains 16 residues. DNA for the CDR3: TGTGCCAGCAGCTTGAACCGTGGACAGGGGGCATACGAGCAGTACTTC. It translates to CASSLNRGQGAYEQYF. The variable domain in full, completed from reference TRBV5-4 and TRBJ2-7, reads ETGVTQSPTHLIKTRGQQVTLRCSSQSGHNTVSWYQQALGQGPQFIFQYYREEENGRGNFPPRFSGLQFPNYSSELNVNALELDDSALYLCASSLNRGQGAYEQYFGPGTRLTVT.

This chain uses TRBV19 with TRBJ2-7, with TRBD1 matching 8 bases. This CDR3 is 15 amino acids long. V lost 10 bases and J lost 1; bases outside the gene matches: 12. The germline V gene has CDR1 LNHDA and CDR2 SQIVND (reference sequence). In DNA form, the CDR3 reads TGTGCCACCACCTCCGGGACAGGAGCTTCCTACGAGCAGTACTTC. Protein product: CATTSGTGASYEQYF. The full variable domain, in which reference TRBV19 and TRBJ2-7 provide the parts outside the CDR3, is DGGITQSPKYLFRKEGQNVTLSCEQNLNHDAMYWYRQDPGQGLRLIYYSQIVNDFQKGDIAEGYSVSREKKESFPLTVTSAQKNPTAFYLCATTSGTGASYEQYFGPGTRLTVT.

The CDR3 sequence is CASSPSGAVGEKLFF. DNA for the CDR3: TGTGCCAGCAGTCCAAGCGGGGCTGTAGGTGAAAAACTGTTTTTT. The rearrangement uses TRBV27 and TRBJ1-4; TRBD1 might be the D (5 bases). Germline CDR1 and CDR2: MNHEY and SMNVEV (reference sequence). Trimming left V 5 bases short and J 7 bases short, with 17 bases between. The CDR3 has 15 amino acids.